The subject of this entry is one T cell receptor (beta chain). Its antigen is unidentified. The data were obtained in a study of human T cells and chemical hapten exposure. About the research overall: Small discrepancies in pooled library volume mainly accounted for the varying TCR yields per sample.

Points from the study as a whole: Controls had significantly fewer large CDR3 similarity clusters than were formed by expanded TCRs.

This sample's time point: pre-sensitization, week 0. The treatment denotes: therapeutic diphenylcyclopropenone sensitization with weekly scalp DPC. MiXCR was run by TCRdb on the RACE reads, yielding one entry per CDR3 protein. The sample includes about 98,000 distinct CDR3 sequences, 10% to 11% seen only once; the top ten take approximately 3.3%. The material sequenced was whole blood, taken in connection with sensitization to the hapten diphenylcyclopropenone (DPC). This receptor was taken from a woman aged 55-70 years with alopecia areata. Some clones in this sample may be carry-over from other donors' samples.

The CDR3 nucleotides are TGCGCCAGCAGCCCGAACCCAAGACAAAGCACAGATACGCAGTATTTT. It codes for CASSPNPRQSTDTQYF. The chain joins TRBV5-1 to TRBJ2-3; D gene ambiguous. The CDR3 covers 16 residues. From germline, CDR1 is SGHRS and CDR2 YFSETQ. V was clipped by 4 bases and J by 0 bases, with 15 bases between them.